The 4 T cell receptor delta chains in this list originate from one sample, sequenced in a study of gamma-delta chains in newborns, infants, children. TCRdb called clones from the reads again using CATT. The table shows some 1,300 delta-chain clones, with 0.85% to 1.3% occurring only once. Sequenced: blood. The receptors were gathered from a child in good health.

This clone was picked up a small number of times. For this DNA, TCRdb reports the protein of a much larger clone, which diverges at residue 18, most likely from a read error; the protein presented here is translated directly from the DNA. V and J are TRDV2 and TRDJ1; 13 bases match TRDD3. Germline CDR1 is GEAIGNYY and CDR2 is EKD. This CDR3 contains 20 residues. This CDR3 is CACDPVVTTGGYADTDKPIF. The CDR3, as DNA: TGTGCCTGTGACCCAGTCGTTACTACTGGGGGATACGCCGACACCGATAAACCCATCTTT.

The sample holds a few counts of this clone. The TCRdb protein comes from a much larger clone and disagrees with this DNA's translation at residue 9, likely due to a read error; the protein given here is derived from the DNA. The chain joins TRDV2 to TRDJ1, with 8 bases fitting TRDD3. There are 17 residues in the CDR3. Germline V gene lookup returns CDR1 GEAIGNYY and CDR2 EKD. V gave up 7 bases and J gave up 0 bases; unmatched junction bases: 15. CDR3 in amino acids: CACDSLGARTYTDKLIF. CDR3 in DNA: TGTGCCTGCGATTCACTGGGGGCCCGCACGTACACCGATAAACTCATCTTT.

This clone is deemed medium-sized. A far larger clone lies a single base away; this is likely a read error. The identical CDR3 is also encoded by other nucleotide sequences in the sample. The rearrangement uses TRDV2 and TRDJ1; 7 bases match TRDD3. The CDR3 runs 16 residues. Germline V gives CDR1 GEAIGNYY, CDR2 EKD. The CDR3 is CACDTVGDKLPDKLIF. In DNA form, the CDR3 reads TGTGCCTGTGACACCGTTGGGGATAAGCTCCCCGATAAGCTCATCTTT.

This clone is large by share. This same CDR3 is encoded by further DNA sequences in the sample. The chain joins TRDV2 to TRDJ1, with TRDD3 as a possible D gene (6 bases). The CDR3 runs 15 residues. The germline V gene encodes CDR1 GEAIGNYY and CDR2 EKD. Trimming pared 4 bases from V and 2 bases from J, leaving 16 bases between. The CDR3 region has the DNA TGTGCCTGTGATCTATTACTGGGAAGGACCGATAAACTCATCTTT. Translating it yields CACDLLLGRTDKLIF.